This T cell receptor beta chain comes out of a study of blood T cells in healthy people across ages. This clonotype was counted between two and nine times. A second about 6 to 12 cycle PCR used barcoded and J-beta primers. One entry per CDR3 protein results from TCRdb running MiXCR on the 5' RACE reads. The repertoire holds about 2 million distinct CDR3 sequences, with about 50% as singletons. Germline values: CDR1 SGHTA, CDR2 FQGTGA. The V and J ends lost 5 bases and 7 bases, in that order; junction bases with no gene match: 18. The CDR3 is 17 amino acids. The sequence was collected from a woman aged 40 to 55 in good health. The chain carries TRBV7-3 and TRBJ1-2; 8 bases fit TRBD1. The sequenced material came from blood. The CDR3 region has the DNA TGTGCCAGCAGCCAATACGAGGGCAGGGGGCTGTCAGGTGGCTACACCTTC. This encodes CASSQYEGRGLSGGYTF.